The 4 T cell receptor beta chains given below trace back to one sample, sequenced in a study of T-cell memory formation after mild COVID-19. MiXCR, applied by TCRdb to the 5' RACE reads, yields one record per CDR3 protein. The sample contains 250,000 to 300,000 distinct CDR3 sequences, 15% to 20% of which appear only once. Source material: PBMCs or a T cell subset sorted from them (not recorded which). The receptors were sampled from a man aged 18 to 29 who had mild COVID-19 (a few samples of this study predate the infection). Cell type and time point are not known.

The rearrangement uses TRBV6-1 and TRBJ2-5, with 11 bases lining up with TRBD2. CDR1 is MNHNS and CDR2 is SASEGT in the germline V gene. V dropped 6 bases and J dropped 0; count of bases not matched to a gene: 9. The CDR3 extends over 17 amino acids. The DNA for the CDR3 is TGTGCCAGCAGCTATACTAGCGGGGGTTCGTACCAAGAGACCCAGTACTTC. This sequence encodes CASSYTSGGSYQETQYF.

This sequence joins TRBV25-1 and TRBJ1-1; a possible D gene is TRBD1 (5 bases). Deletions cut 10 bases from V and 8 bases from J, with 11 bases between. Germline CDR1 MGHDK, CDR2 SYGVNS. The CDR3 length is 10 residues. In DNA form, the CDR3 reads TGTGCCACCCGGGCAGGGGAAGCTTTCTTT. It translates to CATRAGEAFF.

This clonotype was seen only a few times. The chain recombines TRBV7-9 with TRBJ1-1; D gene ambiguous. The CDR3 sequence is 14 residues long. V lost 11 bases and J 5 bases, leaving 21 bases between the germline ends. From germline, CDR1 is SEHNR and CDR2 FQNEAQ (reference sequence). The CDR3 here is CAYLGKSSLTEAFF. The CDR3 DNA is TGTGCCTACCTGGGGAAGAGCTCACTGACTGAAGCTTTCTTT.

The J gene is TRBJ1-2, the V gene TRBV27, with 10 bases matching TRBD1. The CDR3 is 14 residues long. The trim removed 3 bases at V and 6 bases at J, leaving 4 bases unmatched. Germline V lookup: CDR1 MNHEY, CDR2 SMNVEV (reference sequence). The CDR3 DNA is TGTGCCAGCAGTTTTGGGGACAGGGGACATGGCTACACCTTC. Amino acid sequence: CASSFGDRGHGYTF.